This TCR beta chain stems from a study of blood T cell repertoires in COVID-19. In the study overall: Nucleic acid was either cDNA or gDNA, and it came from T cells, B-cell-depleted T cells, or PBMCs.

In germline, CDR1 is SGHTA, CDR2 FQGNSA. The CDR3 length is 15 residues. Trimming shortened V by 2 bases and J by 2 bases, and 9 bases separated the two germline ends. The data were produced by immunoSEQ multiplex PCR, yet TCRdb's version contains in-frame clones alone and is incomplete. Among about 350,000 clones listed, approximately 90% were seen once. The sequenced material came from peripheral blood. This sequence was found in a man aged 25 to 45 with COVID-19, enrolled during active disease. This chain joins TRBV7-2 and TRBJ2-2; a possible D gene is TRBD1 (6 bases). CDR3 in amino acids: CASSLLGGNTGELFF. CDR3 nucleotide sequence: TGTGCCAGCAGCTTACTAGGGGGAAACACCGGGGAGCTGTTTTTT.